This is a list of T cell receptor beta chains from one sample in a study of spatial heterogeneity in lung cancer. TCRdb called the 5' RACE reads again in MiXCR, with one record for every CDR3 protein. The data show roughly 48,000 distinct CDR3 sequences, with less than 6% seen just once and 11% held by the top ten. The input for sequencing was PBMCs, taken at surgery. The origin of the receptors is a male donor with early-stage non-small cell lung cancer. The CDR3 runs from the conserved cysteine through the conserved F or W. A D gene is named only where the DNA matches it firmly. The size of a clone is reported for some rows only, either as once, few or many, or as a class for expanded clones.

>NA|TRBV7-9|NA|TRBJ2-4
CASSLKGSSGNIQYF
TGTGCCAGCAGCTTAAAGGGGAGCTCTGGAAACATTCAGTACTTC
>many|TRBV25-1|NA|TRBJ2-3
CASSPTGPTDTQYF
TGTGCCAGCAGTCCGACAGGACCGACAGATACGCAGTATTTT
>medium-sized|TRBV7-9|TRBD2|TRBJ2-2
CASSHSRTSGTDGELFF
TGTGCCAGCAGCCACTCTCGGACTAGCGGGACGGACGGGGAGCTGTTTTTT
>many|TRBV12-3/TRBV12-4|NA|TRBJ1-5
CASSPGTGPLNQPQHF
TGTGCCAGCAGCCCCGGCACCGGGCCCCTCAATCAGCCCCAGCATTTT
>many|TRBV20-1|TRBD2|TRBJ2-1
CSAKRTSGRTEQFF
TGCAGTGCTAAGAGGACTAGCGGGAGGACCGAGCAGTTCTTC
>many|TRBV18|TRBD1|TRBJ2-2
CASSPEDRVVRTGELFF
TGTGCCAGCTCACCAGAGGACAGGGTAGTCCGCACCGGGGAGCTGTTTTTT
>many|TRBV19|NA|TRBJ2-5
CASSLVGPRETQYF
TGTGCCAGTAGTCTAGTAGGTCCCAGGGAGACCCAGTACTTC
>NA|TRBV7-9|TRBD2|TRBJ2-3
CASSTSGTSGADTQYF
TGTGCCAGCAGCACATCCGGGACTAGCGGGGCAGATACGCAGTATTTT
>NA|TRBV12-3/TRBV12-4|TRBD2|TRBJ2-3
CASSLSGADTQYF
TGTGCCAGCAGTCTTAGCGGGGCAGATACGCAGTATTTT
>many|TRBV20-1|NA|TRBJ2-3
CSARDIGPLTDTQYF
TGCAGTGCAAGGGACATCGGGCCCCTCACAGATACGCAGTATTTT
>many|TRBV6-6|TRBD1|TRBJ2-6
CASSYWDRGTGANVLTF
TGTGCCAGCAGTTATTGGGACAGGGGAACCGGGGCCAACGTCCTGACTTTC
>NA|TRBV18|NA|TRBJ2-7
CASSPDGRGKREQYF
TGTGCCAGCTCACCAGACGGTCGCGGGAAGCGCGAGCAGTACTTC
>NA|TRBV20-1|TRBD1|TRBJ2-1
CSAFNRGQVYNEQFF
TGCAGTGCTTTCAACAGGGGACAGGTCTACAATGAGCAGTTCTTC
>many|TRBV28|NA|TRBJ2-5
CASSLGVAETQYF
TGTGCCAGCAGTTTAGGAGTCGCGGAGACCCAGTACTTC
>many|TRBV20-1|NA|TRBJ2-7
CSASRGVTYEQYF
TGCAGTGCTAGTAGGGGTGTAACCTACGAGCAGTACTTC
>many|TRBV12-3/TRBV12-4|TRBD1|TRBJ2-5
CASSPSGQGPKYF
TGTGCCAGCAGTCCCTCCGGACAGGGGCCCAAGTACTTC
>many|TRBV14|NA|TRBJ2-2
CASSHWGRELFF
TGTGCCAGCAGCCATTGGGGGCGGGAGCTGTTTTTT
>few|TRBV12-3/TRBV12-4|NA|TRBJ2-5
CASSPRGGETQYF
TGTGCCAGCAGCCCACGGGGAGGAGAGACCCAGTACTTC
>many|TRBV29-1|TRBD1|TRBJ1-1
CSADRGNTEAFF
TGCAGCGCTGACAGGGGGAACACTGAAGCTTTCTTT
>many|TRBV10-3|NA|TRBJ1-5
CAISESWGGEQPQHF
TGTGCCATCAGTGAGTCCTGGGGGGGCGAACAGCCCCAGCATTTT
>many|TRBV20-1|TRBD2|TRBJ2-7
CSAGTREGGQYF
TGCAGTGCAGGAACGCGGGAGGGGGGGCAGTACTTC
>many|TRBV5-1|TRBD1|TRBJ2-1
CASSLLPGQGGEQFF
TGCGCCAGCAGCCTGCTACCGGGACAGGGAGGAGAGCAGTTCTTC
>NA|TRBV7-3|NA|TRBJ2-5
CTSSLSGTDQETQYF
TGTACCAGCAGCTTAAGCGGGACAGATCAAGAGACCCAGTACTTC
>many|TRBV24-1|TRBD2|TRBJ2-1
CATSVGTSWNNEQFF
TGTGCCACCAGTGTCGGGACTAGCTGGAACAATGAGCAGTTCTTC
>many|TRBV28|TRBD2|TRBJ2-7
CASSLLGTSGTYEQYF
TGTGCCAGCAGTTTATTAGGGACTAGCGGTACCTACGAGCAGTACTTC
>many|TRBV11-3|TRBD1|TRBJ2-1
CASSSSTGPGEQFF
TGTGCCAGCAGCTCATCGACAGGGCCGGGTGAGCAGTTCTTC